This T cell receptor beta chain came from a study of CD8 T cells in ankylosing spondylitis. Points from the study as a whole: Within ankylosing spondylitis blood, a TCR beta motif made up of seven or eight highly homologous variants appeared to be characteristic.

The CDR3 extends over 15 amino acids. CDR1 is LNHNV and CDR2 is YYDKDF in the germline V gene (reference sequence). The J segment lost 1 base and the V segment lost 6 bases, leaving 4 bases of the junction unmatched. Via MiXCR, TCRdb re-called the 5' RACE reads, giving one row per CDR3 protein. In the table there are around 220,000 distinct CDR3 sequences, approximately 16% of which are singletons. To note about this clonotype: No antigen is known for it.

This clonotype was sampled from a male donor with ankylosing spondylitis. Sequenced material: blood, either unsorted or a sorted T cell fraction (not recorded which). The rearrangement joins TRBV15 to TRBJ1-5; 9 bases map to TRBD1. CDR3 amino acids: CATRKDRGSNQPQHF. The DNA of the CDR3 is TGTGCCACCAGGAAGGACAGGGGAAGCAATCAGCCCCAGCATTTT.